Listed below are T cell receptor beta chains from one sample, sequenced in a study of blood T cell repertoires in COVID-19. This table comes from immunoSEQ multiplex PCR, and its TCRdb copy is limited to in-frame clones, with some not included. The data show a few hundred thousand clones, more than 80% seen once. Sequencing was carried out using peripheral blood. These TCRs come from a young man who had recovered from COVID-19. CDR3s include the opening cysteine and the closing phenylalanine or tryptophan. Each record gives: J gene, clone size, D gene, V gene, CDR3 DNA, CDR3 protein. The D gene is left open where the match is weak. Size is omitted from some rows. Given values are once, few, many or a class for expanded clones.

TRBJ2-1,NA,NA,TRBV6-5,TGTGCCAGCAGTTACCGGCCCGGGTTCTCCTACAATGAGCAGTTCTTC,CASSYRPGFSYNEQFF
TRBJ2-4,NA,TRBD1,TRBV6-1,TGTGCCAGCAGTGCTGGACAGGGGGCGGTTGAGGACATTCAGTACTTC,CASSAGQGAVEDIQYF
TRBJ1-5,NA,NA,TRBV30,TGTGCCTGGAGTGTAGGACAGCCTAATCAGCCCCAGCATTTT,CAWSVGQPNQPQHF
TRBJ2-7,once,NA,TRBV18,TGTGCCAGCTCATCAGAGACGGAGGAGTCCTACGAGCAGTACTTC,CASSSETEESYEQYF
TRBJ2-2,NA,NA,TRBV19,TGTGCCAGTAAAGAGGGTATAACGAACACCGGGGAGCTGTTTTTT,CASKEGITNTGELFF
TRBJ2-7,NA,TRBD1,TRBV30,TGTGCCTGGAAGAAGGACAGGGGATACGAGCAGTACTTC,CAWKKDRGYEQYF
TRBJ2-7,once,TRBD1,TRBV3-1/TRBV3-2,TGTGCCAGCAGCCGCCGGGGACAGGGGCCCTACGAGCAGTACTTC,CASSRRGQGPYEQYF
TRBJ1-2,NA,NA,TRBV9,TGTGCCAGCAGCCCCCAGACAGAAAACTATGGCTACACCTTC,CASSPQTENYGYTF
TRBJ2-5,once,NA,TRBV2,TGTGCCTCAAAGGAACGGGTCGGCAGGGAAAAGACCCAGTACTTC,CASKERVGREKTQYF
TRBJ2-1,NA,TRBD2,TRBV5-4,TGTGCCAGCAGCTTTAGGACTAGCCAGGCCAATGAGCAGTTCTTC,CASSFRTSQANEQFF
TRBJ2-7,NA,NA,TRBV12-3/TRBV12-4,TGTGCCAGCAGTTTTGAGGGCTACGAGCAGTACTTC,CASSFEGYEQYF
TRBJ2-3,NA,TRBD1,TRBV19,TGTGCCAGTAGACGGACAGGGGACCCCCTAAGCACAGATACGCAGTATTTT,CASRRTGDPLSTDTQYF
TRBJ2-7,NA,TRBD1,TRBV18,TGTGCCAGCTCATCCGGGACAGGGGGCTCCTACGAGCAGTACTTC,CASSSGTGGSYEQYF
TRBJ2-1,once,TRBD1,TRBV7-9,TGTGCCAGCAGCTTAGCCAAACACCAGGGACAGTACAATGAGCAGTTCTTC,CASSLAKHQGQYNEQFF
TRBJ1-5,few,TRBD1,TRBV24-1,TGTGCCACCAGTGATGGCCGGGACAGCCTCAATCAGCCCCAGCATTTT,CATSDGRDSLNQPQHF
TRBJ1-6,NA,NA,TRBV3-1/TRBV3-2,TGTGCCAGCAGCTCGACAGACGATTCACCCCTCCACTTT,CASSSTDDSPLHF
TRBJ2-4,NA,NA,TRBV5-1,TGCGCCAGCAGCTTGGACAGGGCGGGGGACATTCAGTACTTC,CASSLDRAGDIQYF
TRBJ1-3,few,TRBD1,TRBV7-2,TGTGCCAGCAGCAGGACAGGGGTCGGAAACACCATATATTTT,CASSRTGVGNTIYF
TRBJ2-7,once,TRBD2,TRBV15,TGTGCCACCAGCAGAGAGAGGCTAGCGGGCAAGGCGTACTTC,CATSRERLAGKAYF
TRBJ2-7,NA,NA,TRBV6-2/TRBV6-3,TGTGCCAGCAGTTACACTTCGACAGGTCCTGGGCAGTACTTC,CASSYTSTGPGQYF
TRBJ2-2,NA,TRBD2,TRBV18,TGTGCCAGCTCACCAGGGACTAGAGAGGTCGGGGAGCTGTTTTTT,CASSPGTREVGELFF
TRBJ2-4,NA,TRBD2,TRBV27,TGTGCCAGCTTAAAACTCGCGGGAGGAGCCAAAAACATTCAGTACTTC,CASLKLAGGAKNIQYF
TRBJ1-5,once,TRBD1,TRBV19,TGTGCCAGTAGTGGCACCTCAGGGGGCAGTCAGCCCCAGCATTTT,CASSGTSGGSQPQHF
TRBJ2-3,NA,TRBD2,TRBV6-2/TRBV6-3,TGTGCCAGCAGTTCTCCCGCGGGGGGCTTCACAGATACGCAGTATTTT,CASSSPAGGFTDTQYF
TRBJ1-2,NA,TRBD1,TRBV5-6,TGTGCCAGCAGCCTAAGAGCAGGGGGGCCCTATTATGGCTACACCTTC,CASSLRAGGPYYGYTF
TRBJ1-5,NA,NA,TRBV18,TGTGCCAGCTCACCCTTAACGGATCAGCCCCAGCATTTT,CASSPLTDQPQHF
TRBJ1-2,NA,NA,TRBV6-1,TGTGCCAGCAGTGTGGACAGACTTCCTTTTAACTATGGCTACACCTTC,CASSVDRLPFNYGYTF
TRBJ1-4,NA,NA,TRBV15,TGTGCCACCAGCAGAGCGCGGGTAGGGGAAAAACTGTTTTTT,CATSRARVGEKLFF
TRBJ2-1,few,NA,TRBV7-2,TGTGCCAGCAGCCCTTTCGGGGCGGGGGCCTCCTACAATGAGCAGTTCTTC,CASSPFGAGASYNEQFF
TRBJ2-2,once,NA,TRBV7-9,TGTGCCAGCAGCTTAGATATTGGCCGAGGCGCCGGGGAGCTGTTTTTT,CASSLDIGRGAGELFF
TRBJ1-4,NA,TRBD1,TRBV6-5,TGTGCCAGCACGACAGGGGCAACTAATGAAAAACTGTTTTTT,CASTTGATNEKLFF
TRBJ2-3,NA,TRBD2,TRBV3-1/TRBV3-2,TGTGCCAGCAGCCATTGGGGAATTCGTCCGTCGGCGGGGGGGCCCCCAGATACGCAGTATTTT,CASSHWGIRPSAGGPPDTQYF
TRBJ1-2,NA,NA,TRBV7-9,TGTGCCAGCAGCCCTTCCTCGGGGGTCAGAACTAACTATGGCTACACCTTC,CASSPSSGVRTNYGYTF
TRBJ2-5,NA,NA,TRBV19,TGTGCCAGTAGTATGAGGCCCGGGGGGCGGGAGACCCAGTACTTC,CASSMRPGGRETQYF
TRBJ2-7,once,TRBD2,TRBV11-2,TGTGCCAGCAGAAGACTAGCGGGGGGGCCCACCTCCTCCTACGAGCAGTACTTC,CASRRLAGGPTSSYEQYF
TRBJ1-2,NA,TRBD1,TRBV29-1,TGCAGCGTTTCGGACAGGGGTACTACTAACTATGGCTACACCTTC,CSVSDRGTTNYGYTF
TRBJ2-3,NA,TRBD2,TRBV6-2/TRBV6-3,TGTGCCAGCAGTTACCCGTCGACGGTCGCGACTAGCGGAGACACAGATACGCAGTATTTT,CASSYPSTVATSGDTDTQYF
TRBJ1-5,once,NA,TRBV6-1,TGTGCCAGCAGTGAAGCGGGCCGCAATCAGCCCCAGCATTTT,CASSEAGRNQPQHF
TRBJ2-2,NA,NA,TRBV3-1/TRBV3-2,TGTGCCAGCAGCTTCACTAACACAGGGACCACCGGGGAGCTGTTTTTT,CASSFTNTGTTGELFF
TRBJ2-7,NA,TRBD2,TRBV6-1,TGTGCCAGCAGTGCGTTCGGGGGGGGCACGGTGGCCTACGAGCAGTACTTC,CASSAFGGGTVAYEQYF
TRBJ1-5,NA,NA,TRBV6-2/TRBV6-3,TGTGCCAGCAGTTTATTGGGCAGTCAGCCCCAGCATTTT,CASSLLGSQPQHF
TRBJ2-1,NA,TRBD2,TRBV6-5,TGTGCCAGCAGTTATCGGACTAGCGGCCTCCAGGAGCAGTTCTTC,CASSYRTSGLQEQFF
TRBJ2-3,NA,NA,TRBV30,TGTGCCTGGAGTGTCGGCACAGATACGCAGTATTTT,CAWSVGTDTQYF
TRBJ1-2,NA,NA,TRBV6-2/TRBV6-3,TGTGCCAGCAGTTACGCGGAGGGTACCACCTTC,CASSYAEGTTF
TRBJ2-3,NA,NA,TRBV27,TGTGCCAGCAGTTTCCTACAGGGTGGCGATACGCAGTATTTT,CASSFLQGGDTQYF
TRBJ2-5,NA,NA,TRBV30,TGTGCCTGGAGTGTACTGGAGACCCAGTACTTC,CAWSVLETQYF
TRBJ1-5,NA,TRBD1,TRBV28,TGTGCCAGCAGAATAGGGACAGCTTATCAGCCCCAGCATTTT,CASRIGTAYQPQHF
TRBJ2-5,NA,NA,TRBV11-2,TGTGCCAGCAGCATCAAGTTACAGGCGGGGAGAGAGACCCAGTACTTC,CASSIKLQAGRETQYF
TRBJ2-7,NA,TRBD1,TRBV7-9,TGTGCCAGCAGCTTTGGGACAGACATTTTCTCCTACGAGCAGTACTTC,CASSFGTDIFSYEQYF
TRBJ1-5,NA,TRBD1,TRBV5-1,TGCGCCAGCCCGTTAACCCCCGCCGGGACAGGGGTTTATAGCAATCAGCCCCAGCATTTT,CASPLTPAGTGVYSNQPQHF
TRBJ1-2,once,NA,TRBV28,TGTGCCAGCAGTTCACCGGGAGGCTACACCTTC,CASSSPGGYTF
TRBJ1-5,NA,NA,TRBV20-1,TGCAGTGCTAGTACAGGGCCTGGCCAGCCCCAGCATTTT,CSASTGPGQPQHF
TRBJ2-5,once,TRBD2,TRBV19,TGTGCCAGTACCGGACTAGCAGCTGAGACCCAGTACTTC,CASTGLAAETQYF
TRBJ1-1,NA,NA,TRBV5-6,TGTGCCAGCAGCTTGGCCAGCAGAGGGAACACTGAAGCTTTCTTT,CASSLASRGNTEAFF